This entry describes one T cell receptor beta chain. The data belong to a study of blood T cell repertoires in COVID-19. Study overall: Whether acute or convalescent, the COVID-19 samples came from the United States, Italy and Spain.

Trimming took 5 bases from V and 6 from J; bases not matched to a gene: 9. Germline assignment: CDR1 SGHVS and CDR2 FQNEAQ. The CDR3 extends over 15 amino acids. Libraries were prepared by immunoSEQ multiplex PCR; TCRdb keeps only in-frame clonotypes and omits some of them. Among under 300,000 clones listed, over 80% were seen once. This clonotype was obtained from a human donor in a cohort exposed to, infected with or recovered from COVID-19 (not recorded which). The donor label of this sample is uncertain. The chain carries TRBV7-8 and TRBJ1-1; 10 nucleotides agree with TRBD1. The sequencing input was PBMCs or T cells enriched from blood (not recorded which). Written as DNA, the CDR3 is TGTGCCAGCAGCGCCTTTGGGACAGGGGCGTCTGAAGCTTTCTTT. Protein product: CASSAFGTGASEAFF.